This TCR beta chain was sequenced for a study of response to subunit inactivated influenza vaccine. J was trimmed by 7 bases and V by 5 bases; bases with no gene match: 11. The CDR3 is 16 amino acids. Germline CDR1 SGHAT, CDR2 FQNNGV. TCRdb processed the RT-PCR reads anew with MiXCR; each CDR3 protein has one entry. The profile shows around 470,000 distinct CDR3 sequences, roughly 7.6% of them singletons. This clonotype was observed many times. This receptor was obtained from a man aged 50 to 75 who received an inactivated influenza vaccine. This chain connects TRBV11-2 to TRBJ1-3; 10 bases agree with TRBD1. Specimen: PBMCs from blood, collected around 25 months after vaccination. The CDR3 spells CASSPGQGHVDNTIYF. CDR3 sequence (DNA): TGTGCCAGCAGCCCGGGACAGGGGCACGTCGATAACACCATATATTTT.